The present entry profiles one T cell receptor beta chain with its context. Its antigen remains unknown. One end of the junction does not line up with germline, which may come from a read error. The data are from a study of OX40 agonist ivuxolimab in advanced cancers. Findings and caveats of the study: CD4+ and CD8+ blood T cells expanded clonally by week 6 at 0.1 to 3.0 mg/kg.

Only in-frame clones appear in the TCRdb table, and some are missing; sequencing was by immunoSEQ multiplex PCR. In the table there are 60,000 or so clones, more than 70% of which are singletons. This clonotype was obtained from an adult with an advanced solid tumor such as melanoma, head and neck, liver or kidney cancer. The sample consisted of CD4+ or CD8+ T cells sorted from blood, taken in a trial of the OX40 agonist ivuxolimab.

The CDR3 DNA is TGTGCTAGCAGCTCGACAGGGGTTCAAGAGACCCAGTACTTC. Residues: CASSSTGVQETQYF. V is TRBV7-7 and J is TRBJ2-5, with 8 bases identical to TRBD1. The CDR3 contains 14 residues. Germline V gene data show CDR1 as SSHAT and CDR2 as FNYEAQ (reference sequence).